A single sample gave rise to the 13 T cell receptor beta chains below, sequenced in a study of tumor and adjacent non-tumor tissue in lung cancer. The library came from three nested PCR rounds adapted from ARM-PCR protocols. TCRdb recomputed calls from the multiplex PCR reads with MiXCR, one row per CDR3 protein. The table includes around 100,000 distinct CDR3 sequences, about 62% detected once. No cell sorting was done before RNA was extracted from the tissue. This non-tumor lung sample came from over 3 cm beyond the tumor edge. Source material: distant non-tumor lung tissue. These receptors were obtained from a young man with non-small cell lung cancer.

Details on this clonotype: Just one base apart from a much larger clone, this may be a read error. In DNA form, the CDR3 reads TGCGCCAGCAGCTCTAGCGGGGACCGCTCCTACGAGCAGTACTTC. This codes for CASSSSGDRSYEQYF. The chain couples TRBV4-1 to TRBJ2-7; 9 nucleotides match TRBD2. In germline, CDR1 is MGHRA, CDR2 YSYEKL. There are 15 residues in the CDR3. With 5 bases clipped from V and 0 bases from J, the junction kept 5 bases outside the gene matches.

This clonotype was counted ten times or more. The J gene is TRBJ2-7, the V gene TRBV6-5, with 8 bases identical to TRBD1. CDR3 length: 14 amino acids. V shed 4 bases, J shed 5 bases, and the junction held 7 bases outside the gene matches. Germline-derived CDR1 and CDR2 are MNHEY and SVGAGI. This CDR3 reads CASSLRQGTDEQYF. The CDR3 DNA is TGTGCCAGCAGTTTGAGACAGGGGACGGACGAGCAGTACTTC.

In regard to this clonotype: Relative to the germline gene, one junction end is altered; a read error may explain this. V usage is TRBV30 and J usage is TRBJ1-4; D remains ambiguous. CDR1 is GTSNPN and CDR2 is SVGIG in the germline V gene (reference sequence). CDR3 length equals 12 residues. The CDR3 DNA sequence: TGTGCCTGTAGTGTACTGCGTGAAAAACTGTTTTTT. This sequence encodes CACSVLREKLFF.

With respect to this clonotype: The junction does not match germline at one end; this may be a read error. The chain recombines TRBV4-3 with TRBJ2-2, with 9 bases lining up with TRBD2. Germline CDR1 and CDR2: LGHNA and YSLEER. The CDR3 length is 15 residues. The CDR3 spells CARSQTSGTTGELFF. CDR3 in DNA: TGTGCCAGGAGCCAGACTAGCGGTACTACCGGGGAGCTGTTTTTT.

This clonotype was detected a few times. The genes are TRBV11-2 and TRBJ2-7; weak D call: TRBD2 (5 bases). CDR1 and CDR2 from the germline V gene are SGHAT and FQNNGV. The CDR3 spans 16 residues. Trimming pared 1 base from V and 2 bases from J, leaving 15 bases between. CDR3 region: CASSLGRLAVTYEQYF. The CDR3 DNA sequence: TGTGCCAGCAGCTTAGGGCGGCTAGCCGTAACCTACGAGCAGTACTTC.

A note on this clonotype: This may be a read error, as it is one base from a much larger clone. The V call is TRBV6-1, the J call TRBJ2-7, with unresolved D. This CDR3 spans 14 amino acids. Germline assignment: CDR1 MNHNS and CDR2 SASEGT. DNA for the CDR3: TGTGCCAGCAGTGTAAGTTGGGGTCGCGACGAGCGGTACTTC. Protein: CASSVSWGRDERYF.

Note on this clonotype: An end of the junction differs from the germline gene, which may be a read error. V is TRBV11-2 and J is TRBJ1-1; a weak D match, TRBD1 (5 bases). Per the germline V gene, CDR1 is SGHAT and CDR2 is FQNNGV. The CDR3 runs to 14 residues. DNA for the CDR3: TGTGCCAGCACCATAGACAGTGAGAGCACTGAAGTTTTCTTT. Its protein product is CASTIDSESTEVFF.

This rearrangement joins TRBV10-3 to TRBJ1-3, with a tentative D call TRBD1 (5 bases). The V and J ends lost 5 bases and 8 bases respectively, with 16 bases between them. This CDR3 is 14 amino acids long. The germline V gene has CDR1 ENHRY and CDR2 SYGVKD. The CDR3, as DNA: TGTGCCATCAGTCGTGGGGCCGCAGAGGACACCATATATTTT. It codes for CAISRGAAEDTIYF.

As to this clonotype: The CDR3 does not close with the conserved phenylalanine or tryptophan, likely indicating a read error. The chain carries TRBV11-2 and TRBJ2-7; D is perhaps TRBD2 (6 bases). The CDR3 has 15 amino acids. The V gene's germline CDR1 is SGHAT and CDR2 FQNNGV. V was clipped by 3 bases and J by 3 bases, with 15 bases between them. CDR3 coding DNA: TGTGCCAGCAGCTTGGGAGGCGCCAGGTTCTACGAGCAGTACCTC. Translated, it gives CASSLGGARFYEQYL.

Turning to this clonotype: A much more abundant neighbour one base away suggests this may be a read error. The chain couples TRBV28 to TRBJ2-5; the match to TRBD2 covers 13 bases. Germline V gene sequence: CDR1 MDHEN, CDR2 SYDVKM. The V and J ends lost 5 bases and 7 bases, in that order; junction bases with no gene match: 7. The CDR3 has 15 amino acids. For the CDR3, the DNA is TGTGCCAGCAGTGTCACTAGCGGGAGGGGTGGGACCCAGTACTTC. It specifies CASSVTSGRGGTQYF.

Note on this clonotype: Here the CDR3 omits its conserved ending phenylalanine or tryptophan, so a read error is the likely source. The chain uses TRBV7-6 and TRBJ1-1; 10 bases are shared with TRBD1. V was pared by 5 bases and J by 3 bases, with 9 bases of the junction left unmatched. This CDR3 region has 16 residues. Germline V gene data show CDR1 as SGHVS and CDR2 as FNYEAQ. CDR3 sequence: CASSPRQGALDTEAFY. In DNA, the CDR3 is TGTGCCAGCAGCCCTCGACAGGGGGCTCTTGACACTGAAGCTTTCTAT.

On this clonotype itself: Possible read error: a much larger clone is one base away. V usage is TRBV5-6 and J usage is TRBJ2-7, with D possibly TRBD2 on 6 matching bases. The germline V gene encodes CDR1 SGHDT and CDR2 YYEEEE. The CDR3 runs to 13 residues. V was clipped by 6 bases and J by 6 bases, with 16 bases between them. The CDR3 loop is CASTLWGVGEQYF. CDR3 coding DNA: TGTGCCAGCACCCTATGGGGGGTGGGCGAGCAGTACTTC.

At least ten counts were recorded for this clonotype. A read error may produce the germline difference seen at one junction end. The DNA of the CDR3 is TGTGCCAGTAGCTATGGGACTAGAATCTATGAGCAGTTCTTC. It is translated as CASSYGTRIYEQFF. The chain combines TRBV11-2 with TRBJ2-1; 8 bases fit TRBD2. This CDR3 comprises 14 residues. The germline gives CDR1 SGHAT, CDR2 FQNNGV.